This T cell receptor beta chain was profiled in a study of blood T cell repertoires in COVID-19. Study-level background: Acute-phase and convalescent COVID-19 samples originated in the United States, Italy and Spain.

Generated by immunoSEQ multiplex PCR, the TCRdb table keeps only in-frame clones and is missing some. Found here are about 210,000 clones, about 83% of them singletons; the top ten hold approximately 6.2%. This CDR3 spans 14 amino acids. The V gene's germline CDR1 is SGHTA and CDR2 FQGTGA. In regard to this clone: The junction and the germline gene differ at one end; a read error may be behind it.

Source material: peripheral blood. The V gene is TRBV7-3, the J gene TRBJ2-5, with 11 bases identical to TRBD2. This TCR derives from a man in his sixties who had recovered from COVID-19. The CDR3 DNA follows: TGTGCCAGCAGCTCCCGTGGGACTAGCGGCGGGTTGGACTTC. Encoded protein: CASSSRGTSGGLDF.